This T cell receptor (beta chain) comes out of a study of blood T cell repertoires in COVID-19. Study-wide context: T cells, B-cell-depleted T cells, or PBMCs provided the cDNA or gDNA that served as material.

Donors in Cohort 3 counted as recovered after two negative PCRs, clearance, or symptom resolution. The CDR3 has 18 residues. V was trimmed by 2 bases and J by 4 bases, leaving 21 bases between them. Germline CDR1 reads SGHAT; CDR2 reads FQNNGV. Methods used by the authors: Amplified reference gene primers provided the basis for estimating nucleated cell counts. TCRdb's table, derived via immunoSEQ multiplex PCR, lists solely in-frame clones and lacks some. V and J calls and clone size follow that table, whereas D and trimming were derived from the DNA. The table shows about 270,000 clones, with under 90% occurring only once. This clone was picked up a small number of times.

Source material: PBMCs or T cells enriched from blood (not recorded which). This chain joins TRBV11-2 and TRBJ2-1; a possible D gene is TRBD1 (7 bases). The TCR comes from a man aged 18 to 29 who had recovered from COVID-19. The CDR3 protein is CASSLPSGGGPLYNEQFF. The CDR3 DNA sequence: TGTGCCAGCAGCTTACCCTCAGGAGGGGGCCCCCTATACAATGAGCAGTTCTTC.